The 7 T cell receptor beta chains in this list originate from one sample, sequenced in a study of blood T cell repertoires in COVID-19. Clones were read by immunoSEQ multiplex PCR, and TCRdb kept only the in-frame ones, dropping some. Here the sample spans roughly 400,000 clones, approximately 87% being singletons. The sample comprised PBMCs or T cells enriched from blood (not recorded which). The receptors here all came from a woman between 50 and 59 years old who had recovered from COVID-19.

This clone was seen once. This rearrangement joins TRBV19 to TRBJ1-2; D may be TRBD1 (5 bases). V was pared by 5 bases and J by 4 bases, with 11 bases between. This CDR3 region has 13 residues. From germline, CDR1 is LNHDA and CDR2 SQIVND (reference sequence). The CDR3 DNA reads as TGTGCCAGTAGTGCGCAGGGCGGCTATGGCTACACCTTC. It codes for CASSAQGGYGYTF.

CDR3 loop: CASSFGSGSSPLHF. Here the CDR3 DNA reads TGTGCCAGCAGCTTCGGTTCCGGGAGTTCACCCCTCCACTTT. This chain joins TRBV11-1 and TRBJ1-6; D is ambiguous. The CDR3 totals 14 residues. V lost 3 bases and J 9 bases, leaving 12 bases between the germline ends. Germline CDR1 SGHAT, CDR2 FQDESV (reference sequence).

The gene calls are TRBV5-1 and TRBJ2-4; 8 nucleotides match TRBD1. The CDR3 extends over 13 amino acids. After removal of 4 bases from V and 9 bases from J, the junction contained 6 bases not matched to a gene. Germline CDR1 reads SGHRS; CDR2 reads YFSETQ. Here the CDR3 reads CASSQLDRGIQYF. The CDR3 DNA is TGCGCCAGCAGCCAACTCGACAGGGGCATTCAGTACTTC.

The table lists this clone with a few counts. The CDR3 is CASSFRGESPLHF. Here the CDR3 DNA reads TGTGCCAGCAGTTTCAGGGGAGAGTCACCCCTCCACTTT. The chain links TRBV6-5 to TRBJ1-6; TRBD1 might be the D (6 bases). Trimming shortened V by 4 bases and J by 10 bases, and 11 bases separated the two germline ends. This CDR3 comprises 13 residues. Germline V gene sequence: CDR1 MNHEY, CDR2 SVGAGI.

The V gene is TRBV14, the J gene TRBJ2-7, with a tentative D call TRBD2 (7 bases). The CDR3 sequence is 15 residues long. Germline V CDR1 and CDR2: SGHDN, FVKESK. The germline V and J ends were trimmed by 0 bases and 3 bases, with 12 bases remaining between them. The CDR3 coding sequence is TGTGCCAGCAGCCAAGAGGGGGGGCGAGTCTACGAGCAGTACTTC. Residues: CASSQEGGRVYEQYF. The full variable domain, its missing parts supplied by reference TRBV14 and TRBJ2-7, is EAGVTQFPSHSVIEKGQTVTLRCDPISGHDNLYWYRRVMGKEIKFLLHFVKESKQDESGMPNNRFLAERTGGTYSTLKVQPAELEDSGVYFCASSQEGGRVYEQYFGPGTRLTVT.

This sequence joins TRBV2 and TRBJ2-7; TRBD1 matches at 9 bases. Germline-derived CDR1 and CDR2 are SNHLY and FYNNEI. J was trimmed by 4 bases and V by 4 bases; bases with no gene match: 8. This CDR3 is 15 amino acids long. CDR3 sequence (DNA): TGTGCCAGCAGTGTAGGAACAGGGGGCGGTTACGAGCAGTACTTC. Residues: CASSVGTGGGYEQYF. The full variable domain, with the rest looked up from reference TRBV2 and TRBJ2-7, is EPEVTQTPSHQVTQMGQEVILRCVPISNHLYFYWYRQILGQKVEFLVSFYNNEISEKSEIFDDQFSVERPDGSNFTLKIRSTKLEDSAMYFCASSVGTGGGYEQYFGPGTRLTVT.

This clone was detected a few times. The chain couples TRBV2 to TRBJ2-2; tentative D call: TRBD1 (6 bases). V lost 8 bases and J 2 bases, leaving 12 bases between the germline ends. CDR1 is SNHLY, CDR2 FYNNEI, per germline. The CDR3 consists of 14 residues. In DNA, the CDR3 is TGTGCCAGCCTTCGGGACACCAACACCGGGGAGCTGTTTTTT. This codes for CASLRDTNTGELFF.